This note documents a single T cell receptor beta chain sequence. This record comes from a study of PD-1 blockade in classical Hodgkin lymphoma. On the study more broadly: Nivolumab dosing for patients was 3 mg/kg, administered intravenously every 2 weeks.

Assay: immunoSEQ multiplex PCR; the TCRdb copy retains only in-frame clones and omits some. The sample includes 64,000 or so clones, roughly 89% of them seen just once. This CDR3 contains 16 residues. V gave up 6 bases and J gave up 5 bases; unmatched junction bases: 8. Per the germline V gene, CDR1 is SNHLY and CDR2 is FYNNEI. As to time point: cycle 4 day 1 (C4D1), after less than seven weeks of nivolumab. Patients all relapsed after autologous stem cell transplantation, and there was variation in brentuximab vedotin exposure. The receptor comes from a human donor with classical Hodgkin lymphoma. V and J are TRBV2 and TRBJ2-2; TRBD1 agrees at 11 bases. The sample here was peripheral blood mononuclear cells (PBMCs), taken before the fourth cycle of nivolumab. CDR3 residues: CASSSDRGLVTGELFF. The CDR3 DNA sequence: TGTGCCAGCAGCTCGGACAGGGGGCTAGTGACCGGGGAGCTGTTTTTT.